The sequence of this TCR beta chain was determined in a study of cytomegalovirus exposure and HLA in healthy donors. Findings of the study overall: There were 164 TCR beta chains listed as cytomegalovirus-associated. Data from an earlier analysis indicated that most TCR beta V segments were productive either about 90% or about 30% of the time. The authors later found TCR association rates varying by HLA locus, with DRB1 most and HLA-C fewest.

The PCR had 60 Vbeta and 13 Jbeta primers. The table came from immunoSEQ multiplex PCR; TCRdb's copy has only in-frame clones and leaves some out. The data hold 160,000 or so clones, with just over 75% observed a single time. To note about this clone: The antigen is unknown.

The CDR3 is made up of 14 amino acids. V lost 5 bases, J lost 8 bases, and 11 bases stayed unmatched. The germline gives CDR1 SNHLY, CDR2 FYNNEI. The genes are TRBV2 and TRBJ1-2; 7 nucleotides align to TRBD1. The sample consisted of PBMCs. This sequence originates from a man in his forties or fifties in good health and CMV-seronegative. CDR3 loop: CASSPTRQGVGYTF. CDR3 bases: TGTGCCAGCAGTCCCACCCGACAGGGAGTCGGCTACACCTTC.